This T cell receptor (beta chain) is from a study of blood T cells in healthy people across ages. Study results and caveats: The donors' CMV status was not determined, possibly confounding changes in expanded clonotypes.

With a J-beta primer mix and a sample-barcoded 5' primer, a second PCR ran roughly 6 to 12 cycles. TCRdb called the 5' RACE reads again in MiXCR, with one record for every CDR3 protein. The data hold more than 1,400,000 distinct CDR3 sequences, with around 42% observed a single time. A note on this clonotype: Its target is not known.

Germline lookup yields CDR1 SGHRS and CDR2 YFSETQ. The CDR3 runs 19 residues. Trimming removed 0 bases at V and 2 bases at J, with 18 bases between. Individuals who donated were healthy Caucasians from Russia aged roughly 6 to 95. Per-sample yields of isolated PBMCs were at least 6 million. This sequence joins TRBV5-1 and TRBJ2-6; the D is unclear. This clonotype was sampled from a young woman in good health. The source material was blood. The chain's CDR3 is CASSLGRLGVAAGANVLTF. CDR3 coding DNA: TGCGCCAGCAGCTTGGGACGTTTGGGTGTCGCGGCTGGGGCCAACGTCCTGACTTTC.